This T cell receptor beta chain was documented in a study of T cells in Graves' hyperthyroidism and ophthalmopathy. To note about this clonotype: As yet, its antigen is unknown.

Graves' hyperthyroidism was deemed stable given no ophthalmopathy progression within 18 months. The V end lost 5 bases, the J end lost 1 base, and 14 bases lay between the germline ends. Germline V gene sequence: CDR1 ENHRY, CDR2 SYGVKD. The CDR3 runs to 15 residues. Researchers took RNA transcripts and amplified the TCR beta CDR3 regions from them. The HTBI set primed first-round TCR CDR3 RT-PCR. A single record per CDR3 protein comes from TCRdb applying MiXCR to the multiplex PCR reads. The table has tens of thousands of distinct CDR3 sequences, less than 65% seen once. Findings and caveats of the study: With a median lead of around 6.7 months before onset, the model predicted ophthalmopathy.

Input material: peripheral blood or thyroid tissue (not recorded which). The chain carries TRBV10-3 and TRBJ1-1, with TRBD1 as a possible D gene (5 bases). The TCR sequence derives from a man aged 18-30 years with Graves' hyperthyroidism. Here the CDR3 reads CAISWTDTGNTEAFF. The CDR3 DNA reads as TGTGCCATCAGTTGGACGGACACTGGGAACACTGAAGCTTTCTTT.